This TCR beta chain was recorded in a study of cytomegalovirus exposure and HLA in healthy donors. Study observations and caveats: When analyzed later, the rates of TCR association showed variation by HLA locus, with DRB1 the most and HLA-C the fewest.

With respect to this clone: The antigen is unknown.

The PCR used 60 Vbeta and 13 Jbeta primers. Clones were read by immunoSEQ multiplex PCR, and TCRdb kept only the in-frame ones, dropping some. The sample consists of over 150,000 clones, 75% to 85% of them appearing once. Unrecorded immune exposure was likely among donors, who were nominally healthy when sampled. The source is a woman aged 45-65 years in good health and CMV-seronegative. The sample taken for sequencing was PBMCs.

In nucleotides, the CDR3 is TGCGCCAGCGCTCCGGACAGCAGCTCCTACAATGAGCAGTTCTTC. Translation: CASAPDSSSYNEQFF. This rearrangement joins TRBV10-1 to TRBJ2-1, with a weak D call TRBD1 (6 bases). Trimming cost V 8 bases and J 0 bases, with 14 bases left between them. The CDR3 contains 15 residues. Germline V gene sequence: CDR1 WNHNN, CDR2 SYGVQD (reference sequence).